Below are 27 T cell receptor beta chains sequenced from a single sample in a study of cytomegalovirus exposure and HLA in healthy donors (dated by TCRdb to 2017 to 2019). The library was produced with the immunoSEQ multiplex PCR assay. The multiplex PCR relied on a mix of 60 forward primers for TCR Vbeta segments and 13 reverse primers for TCR Jbeta segments. In TCRdb, the immuneACCESS table is reduced to in-frame sequences with V and J assigned. These tables do not hold every clone; where another copy was compared, an unresolved V gene accounts for under half, and the others remain unexplained. In this sample's table one finds approximately 76,000 clones. 3.5% to 4% of the sample is in the top ten clones. Input material: PBMCs. These receptors all come from a young man in good health and CMV-seropositive.

The chain recombines TRBV5-1 with TRBJ2-7; TRBD1 aligns across 12 bases. Trimming cost V 0 bases and J 5 bases; bases outside gene matches: 9. Per the germline V gene, CDR1 is SGHRS and CDR2 is YFSETQ. This CDR3 comprises 17 residues. The chain's CDR3 is CASSLEVVGTGGDEQYF. The DNA for the CDR3 is TGCGCCAGCAGCTTGGAAGTTGTCGGGACAGGGGGCGACGAGCAGTACTTC.

Comments on this clone: A read error is likely, as this CDR3 ends without the conserved phenylalanine or tryptophan. It is unclear where the CDR3 begins or ends on the DNA, so no DNA is shown, and the CDR3 is as TCRdb lists it. V gene TRBV6-5 combines with J gene TRBJ1-1; the table assigns TRBD1, which was not confirmed against the DNA. The CDR3 extends over 13 residues, inclusive of both ends. In germline, CDR1 is MNHEY, CDR2 SVGAGI. The CDR3 sequence is CASSRGQGSDPSI.

This chain connects TRBV19 to TRBJ2-7, with a weak D call TRBD2 (5 bases). This CDR3 is 13 amino acids long. Trimming removed 6 bases at V and 0 bases at J, with 9 bases between. Germline V CDR1 and CDR2: LNHDA, SQIVND (reference sequence). In DNA form, the CDR3 reads TGTGCCAGTAGCAGCGGACTCTCCTACGAGCAGTACTTC. Protein sequence: CASSSGLSYEQYF.

About this clone itself: At one end the junction does not follow the germline gene, possibly because of a read error. The J gene is TRBJ2-3, the V gene TRBV7-7, with 10 bases identical to TRBD1. This CDR3 has 15 amino acids. Germline V lookup: CDR1 SSHAT, CDR2 FNYEAQ (reference sequence). CDR3 protein: CASSVGQGELGTQYF. As DNA, the CDR3 is TGTGCTAGCAGCGTCGGACAGGGGGAATTGGGTACGCAGTATTTT.

The V call is TRBV5-1, the J call TRBJ2-2, with D perhaps TRBD1 (7 bases). Deletions cut 3 bases from V and 7 bases from J, with 16 bases between. The CDR3 totals 15 residues. Germline V CDR1 and CDR2: SGHRS, YFSETQ. The CDR3 DNA reads TGCGCCAGCAGCTGGGGGGACAGAGATAGCGGGGAGCTGTTTTTT. It codes for CASSWGDRDSGELFF.

The chain couples TRBV16 to TRBJ1-1, with a tentative D call TRBD1 (5 bases). Germline CDR1 KGHSY, CDR2 FQNENV. The germline V and J ends were trimmed by 1 base and 8 bases, with 11 bases remaining between them. There are 13 residues in the CDR3. CDR3 region: CASSQLAGQEAFF. Written as DNA, the CDR3 is TGTGCCAGCAGCCAATTGGCCGGACAAGAAGCTTTCTTT. Variable domain in full (rest from reference TRBV16 and TRBJ1-1): GEEVAQTPKHLVRGEGQKAKLYCAPIKGHSYVFWYQQVLKNEFKFLISFQNENVFDETGMPKERFSAKCLPNSPCSLEIQATKLEDSAVYFCASSQLAGQEAFFGQGTRLTVV.

The chain joins TRBV19 to TRBJ2-6, with no clear D. The CDR3 runs to 15 residues. Trimming removed 1 base at V and 3 bases at J, with 7 bases between. Germline CDR1 and CDR2: LNHDA and SQIVND (reference sequence). CDR3 DNA sequence: TGTGCCAGTAGTATAGCGAACTTTGGGGCCAACGTCCTGACTTTC. Translated: CASSIANFGANVLTF.

The chain couples TRBV6-1 to TRBJ2-7, with D hard to call. The ends were cut back, 7 bases at V and 3 bases at J, with 16 bases in the middle. Looked up from germline, CDR1 is MNHNS and CDR2 is SASEGT. This CDR3 has 14 residues. The CDR3 coding sequence is TGTGCCAGCATGCGGTCCCTGGAGATCTACGAGCAGTACTTC. Its protein is CASMRSLEIYEQYF.

The chain is built from TRBV9 and TRBJ1-1, with 7 bases fitting TRBD1. Germline V gene data show CDR1 as SGDLS and CDR2 as YYNGEE. This CDR3 spans 14 amino acids. J lost 1 base, V lost 8 bases, and 8 bases had no gene match. The CDR3 protein is CASSQQGQNTEAFF. As DNA, the CDR3 is TGTGCCAGTAGTCAACAGGGGCAGAACACTGAAGCTTTCTTT.

This sequence joins TRBV5-1 and TRBJ2-3; 10 bases are shared with TRBD1. CDR1 and CDR2 from the germline V gene are SGHRS and YFSETQ. There are 15 residues in the CDR3. Losses at the gene ends were 2 bases for V and 4 bases for J; bases not matched to a gene: 4. The DNA for the CDR3 is TGCGCCAGCAGCTTTGACAGGGGGCGAGCAGATACGCAGTATTTT. Translation: CASSFDRGRADTQYF.

The V gene is TRBV19, the J gene TRBJ1-2, with 7 bases matching TRBD1. Trimming removed 3 bases from V and 3 bases from J; junction bases left unmatched: 7. CDR1 and CDR2 (germline): LNHDA, SQIVND (reference sequence). The CDR3 is 15 amino acids. The CDR3 nucleotides read TGTGCCAGTAGTATGAAGGGCAGGGGGGACTATGGCTACACCTTC. Translated, it gives CASSMKGRGDYGYTF.

The genes are TRBV4-1 and TRBJ1-1; 8 bases are a match to TRBD1. Germline V lookup: CDR1 MGHRA, CDR2 YSYEKL. The CDR3 totals 16 residues. V shed 3 bases, J shed 1 base, and the junction held 7 bases outside the gene matches. CDR3 sequence: CASSQSPGTGNTEAFF. In DNA, the CDR3 is TGCGCCAGCAGCCAGTCTCCCGGGACAGGGAACACTGAAGCTTTCTTT.

This chain connects TRBV7-2 to TRBJ2-2, with TRBD1 as a possible D gene (5 bases). From germline, CDR1 is SGHTA and CDR2 FQGNSA. The CDR3 contains 15 residues. Trimming removed 4 bases from V and 4 bases from J, with 13 bases in between. The CDR3 coding sequence is TGTGCCAGCAGCTCGCGTAGGGGCGCCACCGGGGAGCTGTTTTTT. It yields the protein CASSSRRGATGELFF.

The chain has TRBV9 and TRBJ1-2; 9 bases match TRBD1. V was pared by 4 bases and J by 0 bases, with 7 bases of the junction left unmatched. The CDR3 length is 16 residues. The germline V gene encodes CDR1 SGDLS and CDR2 YYNGEE. The DNA for the CDR3 is TGTGCCAGCAGCCCAAGGGACAGGGAAGCTAACTATGGCTACACCTTC. It is translated as CASSPRDREANYGYTF. Full variable domain (remainder filled in from reference TRBV9 and TRBJ1-2): DSGVTQTPKHLITATGQRVTLRCSPRSGDLSVYWYQQSLDQGLQFLIQYYNGEERAKGNILERFSAQQFPDLHSELNLSSLELGDSALYFCASSPRDREANYGYTFGSGTRLTVV.

The genes are TRBV4-1 and TRBJ2-5; 8 positions agree with TRBD1. In germline, CDR1 is MGHRA, CDR2 YSYEKL. There are 16 residues in the CDR3. With V trimmed by 3 bases and J by 4 bases, 10 bases remained unmatched. This CDR3 is CASSQPGQVMGETQYF. CDR3 sequence (DNA): TGCGCCAGCAGCCAGCCGGGACAGGTAATGGGAGAGACCCAGTACTTC.

The chain carries TRBV4-1 and TRBJ1-2, with 7 bases identical to TRBD1. The CDR3 runs 11 residues. Germline CDR1 is MGHRA and CDR2 is YSYEKL. V gave up 3 bases and J gave up 13 bases; unmatched junction bases: 5. CDR3 in DNA: TGCGCCAGCAGCCATCGACAGGGTGTCACCTTC. It translates to CASSHRQGVTF.

The V gene is TRBV28, the J gene TRBJ1-1, with D unclear. V lost 6 bases, J lost 0 bases, and 11 bases lay in between. This CDR3 comprises 14 residues. Germline V lookup: CDR1 MDHEN, CDR2 SYDVKM. The CDR3: CASSMAGMNTEAFF. The CDR3 DNA is TGTGCCAGCAGCATGGCAGGCATGAACACTGAAGCTTTCTTT.

The genes are TRBV6-5 and TRBJ2-1; perhaps TRBD2 as D (6 bases). V lost 3 bases and J 5 bases, leaving 11 bases between the germline ends. The CDR3 length is 14 residues. The germline V gene encodes CDR1 MNHEY and CDR2 SVGAGI. CDR3 sequence: CASSYGAGNNEQFF. The CDR3 nucleotides are TGTGCCAGCAGTTATGGAGCGGGCAACAATGAGCAGTTCTTC.

This chain joins TRBV5-6 and TRBJ2-7; tentatively, D is TRBD2 (7 bases). CDR1 and CDR2 from the germline V gene are SGHDT and YYEEEE. V dropped 3 bases and J dropped 2 bases, with 18 bases sitting between them. This CDR3 comprises 16 residues. DNA for the CDR3: TGTGCCAGCAGCTCCTATGGGGGGGCTTTCCCCTACGAGCAGTACTTC. Protein product: CASSSYGGAFPYEQYF.

The chain links TRBV4-1 to TRBJ1-6; D ambiguous. This CDR3 comprises 15 residues. Germline CDR1 MGHRA, CDR2 YSYEKL. V was pared by 5 bases and J by 6 bases, with 14 bases between. CDR3 in DNA: TGCGCCAGCAGCTCAAGACACGGTGTTAATTCACCCCTCCACTTT. It specifies CASSSRHGVNSPLHF.

This chain uses TRBV13 with TRBJ2-3, with TRBD1 as a possible D gene (5 bases). The germline V gene encodes CDR1 PRHDT and CDR2 FYEKMQ (reference sequence). Trimming removed 5 bases at V and 0 bases at J, with 12 bases between. The CDR3 contains 15 residues. DNA of the CDR3: TGTGCCAGCAGCGGCCAGGGCGCTAGCACAGATACGCAGTATTTT. This translates into CASSGQGASTDTQYF.

The rearrangement joins TRBV28 to TRBJ1-4; D is undetermined. The CDR3 runs to 13 residues. Germline V gene lookup returns CDR1 MDHEN and CDR2 SYDVKM. The germline V and J ends were trimmed by 5 bases and 7 bases, with 11 bases remaining between them. The CDR3 bases are TGTGCCAGCAGTCCCTTAAACTTTGAAAAACTGTTTTTT. It specifies CASSPLNFEKLFF.

The rearrangement uses TRBV7-2 and TRBJ2-5; D uncertain. CDR1 and CDR2 from the germline V gene are SGHTA and FQGNSA. V was pared by 1 base and J by 6 bases, with 6 bases between. The CDR3 totals 12 residues. CDR3 loop: CASSLGGQTQYF. CDR3 DNA sequence: TGTGCCAGCAGCTTAGGTGGGCAGACCCAGTACTTC. Using reference TRBV7-2 and TRBJ2-5 for the parts outside the CDR3, the full variable domain is GAGVSQSPSNKVTEKGKDVELRCDPISGHTALYWYRQSLGQGLEFLIYFQGNSAPDKSGLPSDRFSAERTGGSVSTLTIQRTQQEDSAVYLCASSLGGQTQYFGPGTRLLVL.

This chain uses TRBV5-1 with TRBJ1-4, with D possibly matching TRBD1 (5 bases). CDR1 is SGHRS and CDR2 is YFSETQ in the germline V gene. This CDR3 is built from 18 residues. V lost 3 bases to trimming and J lost 4 bases, with 22 bases between them. The CDR3 nucleotides are TGCGCCAGCAGCTCGACACCCACCCTTACAGGACATAATGAAAAACTGTTTTTT. Its translation is CASSSTPTLTGHNEKLFF.

The rearrangement links TRBV18 to TRBJ1-1; 7 bases align to TRBD1. CDR1 KGHSH and CDR2 LQKENI come from the germline V gene. The CDR3 length is 16 residues. J was trimmed by 0 bases and V by 3 bases; bases with no gene match: 7. Here the CDR3 DNA reads TGTGCCAGCTCACCCAAGACAGGGATTATGAACACTGAAGCTTTCTTT. As protein: CASSPKTGIMNTEAFF. Filled out from reference TRBV18 and TRBJ1-1, the complete variable domain reads NAGVMQNPRHLVRRRGQEARLRCSPMKGHSHVYWYRQLPEEGLKFMVYLQKENIIDESGMPKERFSAEFPKEGPSILRIQQVVRGDSAAYFCASSPKTGIMNTEAFFGQGTRLTVV.

CDR3 bases: TGTGCCAGCAGTGATGAAGGGATGAGCGGTCAGCCCCAGCATTTT. Its translation is CASSDEGMSGQPQHF. The gene calls are TRBV2 and TRBJ1-5; D is unclear. CDR1 and CDR2 from the germline V gene are SNHLY and FYNNEI. This CDR3 contains 15 residues. V was shortened by 3 bases and J by 6 bases, with 15 bases between the two germline ends.

This sequence joins TRBV4-1 and TRBJ2-7; a weak D match, TRBD1 (5 bases). Germline CDR1 reads MGHRA; CDR2 reads YSYEKL. V gave up 5 bases and J gave up 5 bases, with 13 bases separating them. CDR3 length: 13 residues. The CDR3 region is CASSFHLGDEQYF. As DNA, the CDR3 is TGCGCCAGCAGCTTCCACTTAGGGGACGAGCAGTACTTC.